Listed below are T cell receptor beta chains from one sample, sequenced in a study of cytomegalovirus exposure and HLA in healthy donors. Libraries were prepared by immunoSEQ multiplex PCR; TCRdb keeps only in-frame clonotypes and omits some of them. This sample's table reports 200,000 or so clones. The sample consisted of PBMCs. The receptor set was obtained from a girl aged 2-9 years in good health and CMV-seropositive. Each CDR3 is given with its conserved first and last residue. The order of the fields is J gene, V gene, D gene, CDR3 length, CDR3 DNA, CDR3 protein. The D gene is left open where the match is weak.

TRBJ2-3	TRBV10-1	-	14	TGCGCCAGCAGTGAGAACAGGGGCACAGATACGCAGTATTTT	CASSENRGTDTQYF
TRBJ2-1	TRBV19	TRBD2	15	TGTGCCAGTAGTCCACGAGCGGGAGTCCTCAATGAGCAGTTCTTC	CASSPRAGVLNEQFF
TRBJ1-1	TRBV5-5	TRBD1	14	TGTGCCAGCAGATCAACCGGGACAGGGGCTGAAGCTTTCTTT	CASRSTGTGAEAFF
TRBJ1-1	TRBV7-3	TRBD1	13	TGTGCCAGCAGCCCACAGGGGGGGACTGAAGCTTTCTTT	CASSPQGGTEAFF
TRBJ1-5	TRBV28	-	14	TGTGCCAGCAGTTTAAGCCCCCGAAATCAGCCCCAGCATTTT	CASSLSPRNQPQHF
TRBJ1-5	TRBV16	TRBD1	14	TGTGCCAGCAGCCAAAGACAGGGCGATCAGCCCCAGCATTTT	CASSQRQGDQPQHF
TRBJ2-7	TRBV29-1	TRBD2	15	TGCAGCGCCGGACTAGCGGGATCCTTCGCCTACGAGCAGTACTTC	CSAGLAGSFAYEQYF
TRBJ1-3	TRBV5-6	-	14	TGTGCCAGCAGCTTGCAGGGTGGAGGAAACACCATATATTTT	CASSLQGGGNTIYF
TRBJ2-1	TRBV5-4	TRBD2	17	TGTGCCAGCAGCTTGGGGGGACTAGCGGTAGAATACAATGAGCAGTTCTTC	CASSLGGLAVEYNEQFF
TRBJ2-5	TRBV2	TRBD1	14	TGTGCCAGCAGAGGGGACAGGGGGCGGGAGACCCAGTACTTC	CASRGDRGRETQYF
TRBJ2-5	TRBV2	-	14	TGTGCCAGCAGCAGGACTGGTGAAGGAGAGACCCAGTACTTC	CASSRTGEGETQYF
TRBJ2-1	TRBV10-1	TRBD2	17	TGCGCCAGCAGTCCCGAACCCGCGACTAGCGGGAGGGGTGAGCAGTTCTTC	CASSPEPATSGRGEQFF
TRBJ1-3	TRBV5-1	-	14	TGCGCCAGCAGCCTAGGTTCCTCTGGAAACACCATATATTTT	CASSLGSSGNTIYF
TRBJ1-5	TRBV11-2	-	13	TGTGCCAGCAGCCACGGGGGCAATCAGCCCCAGCATTTT	CASSHGGNQPQHF
TRBJ1-2	TRBV27	-	11	TGTGCCAGCCAGGGGCTCGATGGCTACACCTTC	CASQGLDGYTF
TRBJ1-5	TRBV28	-	13	TGTGCCAGCATCGACAGTTCGCATCAGCCCCAGCATTTT	CASIDSSHQPQHF
TRBJ2-7	TRBV18	-	16	TGTGCCAGCTCACCACCGTCACAGTCTTCCCCCTACGAGCAGTACTTC	CASSPPSQSSPYEQYF
TRBJ2-7	TRBV7-8	TRBD2	17	TGTGCCAGCAGCTTAGGTGTGGGGGCTAGCGGGACCTACGAGCAGTACTTC	CASSLGVGASGTYEQYF
TRBJ1-5	TRBV19	-	15	TGTGCCAGTAGTATCGACATTAAGACCAGTCAGCCCCAGCATTTT	CASSIDIKTSQPQHF
TRBJ2-7	TRBV6-1	TRBD1	15	TGTGCCAGCAGTTGGACAGGGCAGAGCTCCTACGAGCAGTACTTC	CASSWTGQSSYEQYF
TRBJ2-2	TRBV6-5	-	14	TGTGCCAGCAGTTATGGGCAGCCCACCGGGGAGCTGTTTTTT	CASSYGQPTGELFF
TRBJ2-7	TRBV5-1	TRBD1	16	TGCGCCAGCAGCCCATCCCGGGACAGGGTCTCCTACGAGCAGTACTTC	CASSPSRDRVSYEQYF
TRBJ2-7	TRBV27	TRBD2	15	TGTGCCAGCAGCCGGAGACTAGCGGGAGTCTACGAGCAGTACTTC	CASSRRLAGVYEQYF
TRBJ2-7	TRBV27	-	14	TGTGCCACGGGAAGGGGGTCCCCGGCCTACGAGCAGTACTTC	CATGRGSPAYEQYF
TRBJ2-7	TRBV14	-	19	TGTGCCAGCAGCCAAGGGGGCCAGGATAGCTCCGCGACCATCTACGAGCAGTACTTC	CASSQGGQDSSATIYEQYF
TRBJ2-7	TRBV30	-	13	TGTGCCTGGAACCTCGGGACTTCCTACGAGCAGTACTTC	CAWNLGTSYEQYF
TRBJ1-1	TRBV6-5	-	13	TGTGCCAGCAGTTACTCGCGGGGGTTCACGACTTTCTTT	CASSYSRGFTTFF
TRBJ2-7	TRBV11-2	TRBD1	15	TGTGCCAGCAGCTCCCCGGGACAGGGGGCCTACGAGCAGTACTTC	CASSSPGQGAYEQYF
TRBJ2-7	TRBV28	-	15	TGTGCCAGCAGTTTGCAAAGCGGGCCTCCCTACGAGCAGTACTTC	CASSLQSGPPYEQYF
TRBJ1-6	TRBV4-1	-	14	TGCGCCAGCAGCCAAGAGGGCAGGGCTACACCCCTCCACTTT	CASSQEGRATPLHF
TRBJ1-1	TRBV7-2	-	15	TGTGCCAGCAGCTTAGACAGGCCATGGAACACTGAAGCTTTCTTT	CASSLDRPWNTEAFF